The present TCR beta chain was sequenced within a study of T cells in localized non-small cell lung cancer. Whole-study results and caveats: Heterogeneity within the tumor remains possible, as just one region underwent sequencing. The greatest T cell clonality was found in uninvolved adjacent lung (higher than in tumor).

This CDR3 spans 11 amino acids. In the case of this clone: The antigen remains undetermined.

Produced via immunoSEQ multiplex PCR; TCRdb's table is partial and in-frame only. The sample holds roughly 30,000 clones, around nine tenths seen once. The receptor was derived from a woman between 35 and 70 years old with stage I lung adenocarcinoma. The input for sequencing was peripheral blood, taken before any cancer treatment. J is TRBJ2-5 and V is TRBV21-1; the table gives TRBD2 as D, unverified against the DNA. TRBV21-1 is described as a pseudogene. The CDR3 region is CASKEGKTQYF. Written as DNA, the CDR3 is TGTGCCAGCAAGGAGGGGAAGACCCAGTACTTC.